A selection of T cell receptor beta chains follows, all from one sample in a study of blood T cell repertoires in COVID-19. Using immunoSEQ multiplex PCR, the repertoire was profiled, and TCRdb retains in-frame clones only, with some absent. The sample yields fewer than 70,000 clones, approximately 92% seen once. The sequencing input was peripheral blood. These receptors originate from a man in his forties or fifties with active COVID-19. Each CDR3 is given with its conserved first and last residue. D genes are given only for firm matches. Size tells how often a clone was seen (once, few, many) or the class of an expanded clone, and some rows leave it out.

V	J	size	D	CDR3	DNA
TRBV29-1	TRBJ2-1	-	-	CSAVGQAGGNEQFF	TGCAGCGCCGTAGGGCAGGCTGGAGGCAATGAGCAGTTCTTC
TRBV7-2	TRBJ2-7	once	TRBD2	CASSLSPGGGSYEQYF	TGTGCCAGCAGCTTATCGCCGGGAGGAGGCTCCTACGAGCAGTACTTC
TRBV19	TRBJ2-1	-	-	CASRHERNEQFF	TGTGCCAGCCGACATGAAAGGAATGAGCAGTTCTTC
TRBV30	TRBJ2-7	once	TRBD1	CASRRDRESYEQYF	TGTGCCTCCCGACGGGACAGGGAATCCTACGAGCAGTACTTC
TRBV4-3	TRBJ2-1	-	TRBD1	CASSPSSGTGDNEQFF	TGCGCCAGCAGTCCAAGCTCCGGGACAGGTGACAATGAGCAGTTCTTC
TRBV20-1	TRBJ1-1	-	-	CSGTATTEAFF	TGCAGTGGGACAGCGACCACTGAAGCTTTCTTT
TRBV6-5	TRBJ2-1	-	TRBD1	CASSYRRGQGWYEQFF	TGTGCCAGCAGCTACCGTAGAGGACAGGGGTGGTATGAGCAGTTCTTC
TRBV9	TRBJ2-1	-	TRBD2	CASSVYGTSHEQFF	TGTGCCAGCAGCGTATACGGGACTAGCCATGAGCAGTTCTTC
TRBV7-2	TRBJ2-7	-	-	CASSLRGSSHEQYF	TGTGCCAGCAGCTTGCGGGGTAGTAGCCACGAGCAGTACTTC
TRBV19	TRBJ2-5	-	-	CASSIGSEETQYF	TGTGCCAGTAGTATCGGTAGCGAAGAGACCCAGTACTTC
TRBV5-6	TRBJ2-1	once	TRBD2	CASSKLAGAPDRQFF	TGTGCCAGCAGCAAACTAGCGGGGGCCCCAGATAGGCAGTTCTTC
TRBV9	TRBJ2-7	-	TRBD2	CASSEGASGVNEQYF	TGTGCCAGCAGCGAGGGGGCTAGCGGGGTTAACGAGCAGTACTTC
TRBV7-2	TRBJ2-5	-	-	CASSLDLRYQETQYF	TGTGCCAGCAGCTTAGACCTACGGTACCAAGAGACCCAGTACTTC
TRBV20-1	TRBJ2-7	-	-	CSASNGVSSYEQYF	TGCAGTGCTAGTAACGGGGTCTCATCCTACGAGCAGTACTTC
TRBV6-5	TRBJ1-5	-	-	CASGQLNQPQHF	TGTGCCAGCGGGCAGCTCAATCAGCCCCAGCATTTT
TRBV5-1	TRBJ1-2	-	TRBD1	CASSFLMGGQSDYGYTF	TGCGCCAGCAGCTTTCTGATGGGGGGACAGTCAGACTATGGCTACACCTTC
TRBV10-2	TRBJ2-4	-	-	CASSESEIVIAKNIQYF	TGCGCCAGCAGTGAGTCAGAAATAGTAATAGCCAAAAACATTCAGTACTTC
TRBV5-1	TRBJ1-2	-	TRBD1	CASSFQGQGANYGYTF	TGCGCCAGCAGCTTCCAGGGACAGGGGGCCAACTATGGCTACACCTTC
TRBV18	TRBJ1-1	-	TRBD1	CASSLRTGMNTEAFF	TGTGCCAGCTCACTACGGACAGGGATGAACACTGAAGCTTTCTTT
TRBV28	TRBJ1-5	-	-	CASSSQRGPQHF	TGTGCCAGCAGTAGCCAACGGGGGCCCCAGCATTTT
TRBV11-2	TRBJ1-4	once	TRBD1	CASSARPDGTGDEKLFF	TGTGCCAGCAGCGCCCGGCCCGACGGGACAGGGGATGAAAAACTGTTTTTT
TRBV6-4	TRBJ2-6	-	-	CASSLWAPSSGSGANVLTF	TGTGCCAGCAGCCTCTGGGCACCAAGCTCTGGCTCTGGGGCCAACGTCCTGACTTTC
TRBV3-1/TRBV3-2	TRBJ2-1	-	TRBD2	CASSQRGGANEQFF	TGTGCCAGCAGCCAACGCGGGGGGGCCAATGAGCAGTTCTTC
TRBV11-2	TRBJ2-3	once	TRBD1	CASSRGLGGQGAGTQYF	TGTGCCAGCAGTCGGGGGCTGGGGGGACAGGGGGCCGGTACGCAGTATTTT
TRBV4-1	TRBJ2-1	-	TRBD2	CASSRLAGGGDEQFF	TGCGCCAGCAGCCGACTAGCGGGGGGAGGGGATGAGCAGTTCTTC
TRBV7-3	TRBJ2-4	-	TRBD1	CASSLEGGRGQYF	TGTGCCAGCAGCTTAGAAGGGGGCCGTGGTCAGTACTTC